Each of the 23 T cell receptor beta chains below was sequenced from the same sample in a study of high-grade serous ovarian cancer treatment subgroups. Tumor tissue was taken before any definitive surgery or chemotherapy was given. Produced via immunoSEQ multiplex PCR; TCRdb's table is partial and in-frame only. The repertoire holds some 2,400 clones, with around 79% as singletons. Sequenced input: tumor tissue. The origin of the receptors is a human donor with high-grade serous ovarian cancer.

This clone was seen only once. This chain links TRBV19 with TRBJ1-6; D unclear. Per germline, CDR1 LNHDA and CDR2 SQIVND (reference sequence). The CDR3 covers 16 residues. Trimming took 5 bases from V and 7 from J, leaving 18 bases between them. The CDR3 sequence is CASSLLIDPGNSPLHF. CDR3 bases: TGTGCCAGTAGTCTCCTCATCGACCCGGGGAATTCACCCCTCCACTTT.

This sequence joins TRBV9 and TRBJ2-3; D is undetermined. The CDR3 consists of 11 residues. Trimming shortened V by 7 bases and J by 1 base, and 4 bases separated the two germline ends. CDR1 SGDLS and CDR2 YYNGEE come from the germline V gene. CDR3 nucleotides: TGTGCCAGCGGGGGCACAGATACGCAGTATTTT. Encoded protein: CASGGTDTQYF.

V gene TRBV9 combines with J gene TRBJ1-1; D may be TRBD1 (5 bases). Germline assignment: CDR1 SGDLS and CDR2 YYNGEE. The V end was cut by 5 bases, the J end by 2 bases, with 16 bases between. This CDR3 comprises 15 residues. This chain's CDR3 is CASSLAWQGNTEAFF. CDR3 DNA sequence: TGTGCCAGCAGTCTAGCCTGGCAGGGTAACACTGAAGCTTTCTTT.

This rearrangement joins TRBV18 to TRBJ2-1, with D perhaps given as TRBD1 or TRBD2 (7 bases each). Germline CDR1 and CDR2: KGHSH and LQKENI. The CDR3 sequence is 15 residues long. The V and J ends lost 1 base and 5 bases respectively, with 12 bases between them. In DNA form, the CDR3 reads TGTGCCAGCTCACCACGGCAGGGGGGGAACAATGAGCAGTTCTTC. Translated, it gives CASSPRQGGNNEQFF.

The chain uses TRBV18 and TRBJ1-1; D not resolved. Trimming removed 4 bases at V and 4 bases at J, with 19 bases between. The CDR3 contains 16 residues. Germline CDR1 KGHSH, CDR2 LQKENI. DNA for the CDR3: TGTGCCAGCTCACTCAGCGGCCTCGGGGTTAGCACTGAAGCTTTCTTT. This encodes CASSLSGLGVSTEAFF. The full variable domain, rest sourced from reference TRBV18 and TRBJ1-1, is NAGVMQNPRHLVRRRGQEARLRCSPMKGHSHVYWYRQLPEEGLKFMVYLQKENIIDESGMPKERFSAEFPKEGPSILRIQQVVRGDSAAYFCASSLSGLGVSTEAFFGQGTRLTVV.

The chain combines TRBV5-4 with TRBJ2-7; no firm D call. The length of the CDR3 is 14 residues. The V and J ends lost 2 bases and 0 bases respectively, with 9 bases between them. Germline V gene data show CDR1 as SGHNT and CDR2 as YYREEE (reference sequence). CDR3 loop: CASSLSSSSYEQYF. CDR3 coding DNA: TGTGCCAGCAGCTTATCCTCAAGCTCCTACGAGCAGTACTTC. The full variable domain, with the rest looked up from reference TRBV5-4 and TRBJ2-7, is ETGVTQSPTHLIKTRGQQVTLRCSSQSGHNTVSWYQQALGQGPQFIFQYYREEENGRGNFPPRFSGLQFPNYSSELNVNALELDDSALYLCASSLSSSSYEQYFGPGTRLTVT.

The chain has TRBV15 and TRBJ2-7; a possible D gene is TRBD1 (7 bases). Trimming took off 0 bases at V and 6 bases at J, with 15 bases between the two ends. In germline, CDR1 is LNHNV, CDR2 YYDKDF (reference sequence). CDR3 size: 15 residues. The chain's CDR3 is CATSRDSQGRREQYF. Here the CDR3 DNA reads TGTGCCACCAGCAGAGATTCACAGGGGAGGCGCGAGCAGTACTTC.

The chain combines TRBV7-9 with TRBJ1-1; 7 bases match TRBD1. Germline V gives CDR1 SEHNR, CDR2 FQNEAQ (reference sequence). The CDR3 is made up of 15 amino acids. V trimming: 1 base; J trimming: 6 bases; junction bases outside the gene matches: 8. CDR3 protein: CASSLGSGGFSEAFF. In DNA form, the CDR3 reads TGTGCCAGCAGCTTAGGGTCAGGGGGGTTTTCTGAAGCTTTCTTT.

The gene calls are TRBV5-6 and TRBJ2-5; D gene unclear. Deletions cut 1 base from V and 4 bases from J, with 8 bases between. The CDR3 has 13 amino acids. CDR1 is SGHDT, CDR2 YYEEEE, per germline. In nucleotides, the CDR3 is TGTGCCAGCAGCTTGAAAGGGCTAGAGACCCAGTACTTC. Its protein product is CASSLKGLETQYF.

The V and J genes are TRBV27 and TRBJ2-1, with TRBD2 matching over 10 bases. The germline V gene encodes CDR1 MNHEY and CDR2 SMNVEV (reference sequence). The CDR3 is made up of 15 amino acids. Trimming at V came to 4 bases and at J to 2 bases, leaving 2 bases not matched to a gene. The CDR3: CASSSLAGAYNEQFF. CDR3 nucleotides: TGTGCCAGCAGTTCTCTAGCGGGGGCCTACAATGAGCAGTTCTTC.

The chain links TRBV15 to TRBJ2-3, with 7 nucleotides matching TRBD1. This CDR3 region has 16 residues. Germline V gene data show CDR1 as LNHNV and CDR2 as YYDKDF (reference sequence). V trimming: 2 bases; J trimming: 3 bases; junction bases outside the gene matches: 8. CDR3 coding DNA: TGTGCCACCAGCAGACAAGTTCCAGGGGGTACAGATACGCAGTATTTT. Protein sequence: CATSRQVPGGTDTQYF.

V usage is TRBV11-3 and J usage is TRBJ1-6; a weak D match, TRBD1 (5 bases). Germline CDR1 reads SGHNT; CDR2 reads YENEEA. The V gene lost 3 bases and the J gene lost 6 bases, with 9 bases spanning the gap. CDR3 length: 14 residues. The CDR3 DNA is TGTGCCAGCAGCTTCGGGACGGTTAATTCACCCCTCCACTTT. This sequence encodes CASSFGTVNSPLHF.

The V and J genes are TRBV29-1 and TRBJ2-2; D assignment may be TRBD1 or TRBD2 (5 bases each). This CDR3 has 14 amino acids. V gave up 5 bases and J gave up 2 bases, with 12 bases separating them. The germline gives CDR1 SQVTM, CDR2 ANQGSEA. CDR3 DNA sequence: TGCAGCGTTAGACCGGGACCCAACACCGGGGAGCTGTTTTTT. It specifies CSVRPGPNTGELFF.

This clone has only a few counts. This chain joins TRBV19 and TRBJ1-1; 7 nucleotides line up with TRBD1. Germline assignment: CDR1 LNHDA and CDR2 SQIVND (reference sequence). This CDR3 region has 15 residues. Unmatched junction bases numbered 8, after V lost 5 bases and J lost 2 bases. The CDR3 loop is CASSLGGRVNTEAFF. CDR3 bases: TGTGCCAGTAGTTTAGGGGGCAGGGTAAACACTGAAGCTTTCTTT.

The chain employs TRBV6-1 and TRBJ1-2; no reliable D call. Germline assignment: CDR1 MNHNS and CDR2 SASEGT. The CDR3 runs 13 residues. Trimming stripped 2 bases from V and 4 bases from J, with 8 bases between. The CDR3, as DNA: TGTGCCAGCAGTGAATTATCGCGCTATGGCTACACCTTC. Translated, it gives CASSELSRYGYTF.

This chain uses TRBV9 with TRBJ2-3, with TRBD1 identical over 7 bases. The CDR3 runs 16 residues. The germline CDR1 and CDR2 sequences are SGDLS and YYNGEE. V gave up 1 base and J gave up 2 bases; unmatched junction bases: 7. The DNA of the CDR3 is TGTGCCAGCAGCGTAACGGGACAGTCTAACACAGATACGCAGTATTTT. Amino acids: CASSVTGQSNTDTQYF. Full variable domain (remainder filled in from reference TRBV9 and TRBJ2-3): DSGVTQTPKHLITATGQRVTLRCSPRSGDLSVYWYQQSLDQGLQFLIQYYNGEERAKGNILERFSAQQFPDLHSELNLSSLELGDSALYFCASSVTGQSNTDTQYFGPGTRLTVL.

The chain employs TRBV7-9 and TRBJ2-7; TRBD2 matches 9 bases. The CDR3 loop spans 14 amino acids. In germline, CDR1 is SEHNR, CDR2 FQNEAQ (reference sequence). J gave up 3 bases and V 5 bases, and 5 bases lay outside the gene matches. The CDR3 loop reads CASSQGTSSYEQYF. In nucleotides, the CDR3 is TGTGCCAGCAGCCAAGGGACTAGCAGCTACGAGCAGTACTTC.

V is TRBV4-1 and J is TRBJ1-3; TRBD1 is a possible D gene (6 bases). V was pared by 2 bases and J by 0 bases, with 8 bases between. There are 15 residues in the CDR3. From germline, CDR1 is MGHRA and CDR2 YSYEKL. The CDR3 nucleotides read TGCGCCAGCAGCCAACCGGACAGCTCTGGAAACACCATATATTTT. Amino acid sequence: CASSQPDSSGNTIYF.

This rearrangement joins TRBV6-1 to TRBJ2-7; D may match TRBD1 or TRBD2 (6 bases each). The CDR3 length is 15 residues. Germline V gives CDR1 MNHNS, CDR2 SASEGT. V was trimmed by 1 base and J by 1 base, leaving 11 bases between them. The CDR3 nucleotides are TGTGCCAGCAGTGAAGGGTGGGGGGCTTCCTACGAGCAGTACTTC. Translation gives CASSEGWGASYEQYF.

This sequence joins TRBV2 and TRBJ1-1, with 8 bases identical to TRBD1. Trimming removed 4 bases from V and 6 bases from J; junction bases left unmatched: 7. The length of the CDR3 is 14 residues. The germline CDR1 and CDR2 sequences are SNHLY and FYNNEI. CDR3 DNA sequence: TGTGCCAGCAGTGTCCGCGGACAGGGAGCTGAAGCTTTCTTT. Translating it yields CASSVRGQGAEAFF.

The CDR3: CASSLQGNTGELFF. CDR3 DNA sequence: TGTGCCAGCAGCTTGCAGGGGAACACCGGGGAGCTGTTTTTT. This chain joins TRBV11-3 and TRBJ2-2; the D gene is possibly TRBD1 (5 bases). V lost 3 bases to trimming and J lost 1 base, with 6 bases between them. The CDR3 length is 14 residues. Germline lookup yields CDR1 SGHNT and CDR2 YENEEA.

This chain joins TRBV5-1 and TRBJ1-1; no definite D call. V lost 2 bases and J lost 4, with 9 bases in between. Germline lookup yields CDR1 SGHRS and CDR2 YFSETQ. The CDR3 sequence is 13 residues long. CDR3 bases: TGCGCCAGCAGCTTCCAGGAGAGCACTGAAGCTTTCTTT. Translated, it gives CASSFQESTEAFF.

The chain employs TRBV6-5 and TRBJ2-6, with TRBD2 as a possible D gene (5 bases). In germline, CDR1 is MNHEY, CDR2 SVGAGI. CDR3 size: 15 residues. Trimming pared 7 bases from V and 0 bases from J, leaving 10 bases between. In DNA, the CDR3 is TGTGCCAGCACCGAGGGTAGCTCTGGGGCCAACGTCCTGACTTTC. Amino acids: CASTEGSSGANVLTF.